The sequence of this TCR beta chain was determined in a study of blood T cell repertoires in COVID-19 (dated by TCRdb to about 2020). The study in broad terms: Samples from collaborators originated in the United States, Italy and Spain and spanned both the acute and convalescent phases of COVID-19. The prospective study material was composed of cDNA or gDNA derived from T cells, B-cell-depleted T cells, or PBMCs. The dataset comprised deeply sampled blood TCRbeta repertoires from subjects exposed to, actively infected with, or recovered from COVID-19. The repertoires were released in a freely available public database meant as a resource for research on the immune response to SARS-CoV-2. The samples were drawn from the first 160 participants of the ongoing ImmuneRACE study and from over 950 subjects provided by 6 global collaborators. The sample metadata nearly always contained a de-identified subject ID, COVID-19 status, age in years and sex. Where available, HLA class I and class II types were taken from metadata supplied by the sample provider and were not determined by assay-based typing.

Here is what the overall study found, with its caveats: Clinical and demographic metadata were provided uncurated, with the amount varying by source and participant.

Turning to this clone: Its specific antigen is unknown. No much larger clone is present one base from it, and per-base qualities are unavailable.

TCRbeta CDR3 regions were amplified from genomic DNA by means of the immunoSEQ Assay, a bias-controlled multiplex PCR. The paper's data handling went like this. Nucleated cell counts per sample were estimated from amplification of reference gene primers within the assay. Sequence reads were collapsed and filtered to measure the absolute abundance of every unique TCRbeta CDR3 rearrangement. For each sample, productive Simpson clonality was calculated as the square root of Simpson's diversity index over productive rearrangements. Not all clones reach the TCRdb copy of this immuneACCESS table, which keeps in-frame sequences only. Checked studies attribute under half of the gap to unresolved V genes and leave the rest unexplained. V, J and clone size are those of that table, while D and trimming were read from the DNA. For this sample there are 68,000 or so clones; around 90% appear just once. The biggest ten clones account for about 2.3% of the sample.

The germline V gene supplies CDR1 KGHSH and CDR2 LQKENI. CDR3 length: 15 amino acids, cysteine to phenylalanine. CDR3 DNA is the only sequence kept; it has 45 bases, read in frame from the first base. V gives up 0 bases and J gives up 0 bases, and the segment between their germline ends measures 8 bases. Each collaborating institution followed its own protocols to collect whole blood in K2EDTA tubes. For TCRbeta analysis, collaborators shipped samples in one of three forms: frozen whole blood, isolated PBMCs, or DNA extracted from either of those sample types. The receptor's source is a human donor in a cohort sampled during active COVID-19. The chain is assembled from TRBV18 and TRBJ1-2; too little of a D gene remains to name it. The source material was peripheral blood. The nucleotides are TGTGCCAGCTCACCACCGGAGAGAGCTAACTATGGCTACACCTTC. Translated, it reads CASSPPERANYGYTF.